What follows are 29 T cell receptor beta chains derived from one specimen sequenced in a study of blood T cell repertoires in COVID-19 (dated by TCRdb to 2018 to 2020). Libraries were prepared through the immunoSEQ multiplex PCR assay. This is the immuneACCESS table as TCRdb keeps it, with only in-frame sequences that have V and J called. A part of the clones is gone; compared with another copy, unresolved V genes explain less than half, and the rest is unexplained. The sample table holds more than 300,000 clones, of which 70% to 90% were seen once. Clones ranked in the top ten supply 1.2% of the sample. The sequenced sample was PBMCs or T cells enriched from blood (not recorded which). The receptors derive from a woman younger than 35 who had recovered from COVID-19.

The chain has TRBV6-5 and TRBJ1-2, with 7 bases lining up with TRBD1. Looked up from germline, CDR1 is MNHEY and CDR2 is SVGAGI. The CDR3 has 14 residues. V shed 5 bases and J 2 bases; nucleotides not matched to a gene: 5. The CDR3 reads CASSPPGGNYGYTF. In nucleotides, the CDR3 is TGTGCCAGCAGTCCTCCAGGGGGGAACTATGGCTACACCTTC.

This rearrangement joins TRBV6-5 to TRBJ2-1, with 11 bases that match TRBD2. V was pared by 7 bases and J by 6 bases, with 8 bases of the junction left unmatched. CDR3 length equals 15 residues. Germline CDR1 and CDR2: MNHEY and SVGAGI. The CDR3 DNA is TGTGCCAGCACCGGGACTAGCGGCTTTCCCAATGAGCAGTTCTTC. Encoded protein: CASTGTSGFPNEQFF.

This clone came up once. The CDR3 coding sequence is TGTGCCAGCAGACCTGCACCCCCCGAGGGAGATACGCAGTATTTT. Translation: CASRPAPPEGDTQYF. The rearrangement links TRBV6-2 or TRBV6-3 to TRBJ2-3, with D possibly matching TRBD2 (5 bases). Trimming pared 6 bases from V and 5 bases from J, leaving 18 bases between. This CDR3 is built from 15 residues. CDR1 is MNHEY, CDR2 SVGEGT, per germline.

This clone was observed a single time. The genes are TRBV4-3 and TRBJ2-3; D perhaps matches TRBD2 (7 bases). V lost 0 bases, J lost 4 bases, and 17 bases lay in between. Per germline, CDR1 LGHNA and CDR2 YSLEER. The CDR3 covers 17 residues. The CDR3 loop is CASSQDGGAGRADTQYF. CDR3 DNA sequence: TGCGCCAGCAGCCAAGATGGGGGGGCAGGGAGGGCAGATACGCAGTATTTT.

V gene TRBV13 combines with J gene TRBJ1-1; D uncertain. V was shortened by 2 bases and J by 1 base, with 14 bases between the two germline ends. CDR1 PRHDT and CDR2 FYEKMQ come from the germline V gene (reference sequence). The CDR3 sequence is 16 residues long. CDR3 DNA sequence: TGTGCCAGCAGCTTAACACGGAGACTGGGGAACACTGAAGCTTTCTTT. Amino acid sequence: CASSLTRRLGNTEAFF.

J is TRBJ2-7 and V is TRBV6-5, with TRBD2 identical over 8 bases. Germline V gene data show CDR1 as MNHEY and CDR2 as SVGAGI. The CDR3 has 15 amino acids. V shed 6 bases, J shed 0 bases, and the junction held 7 bases outside the gene matches. CDR3 in DNA: TGTGCCAGCAGGTTTAGCGGGGAAAGCTCCTACGAGCAGTACTTC. This codes for CASRFSGESSYEQYF.

The V and J genes are TRBV28 and TRBJ2-5; 8 nucleotides match TRBD2. From germline, CDR1 is MDHEN and CDR2 SYDVKM. V gave up 7 bases and J gave up 1 base; unmatched junction bases: 11. The CDR3 has 16 amino acids. The CDR3 DNA reads as TGTGCCAGCACCGATTCGGGGCGGGGGGCCCAAGAGACCCAGTACTTC. It specifies CASTDSGRGAQETQYF.

The gene calls are TRBV7-3 and TRBJ1-6; 7 bases fit TRBD1. The CDR3 loop spans 14 amino acids. Germline V gene lookup returns CDR1 SGHTA and CDR2 FQGTGA. V shed 6 bases and J 6 bases; nucleotides not matched to a gene: 5. The CDR3 bases are TGTGCCAGCAGGTCCGGGACAGCTAATTCACCCCTCCACTTT. Its translation is CASRSGTANSPLHF. The full variable domain, in which reference TRBV7-3 and TRBJ1-6 provide the parts outside the CDR3, is GAGVSQTPSNKVTEKGKYVELRCDPISGHTALYWYRQSLGQGPEFLIYFQGTGAADDSGLPNDRFFAVRPEGSVSTLKIQRTERGDSAVYLCASRSGTANSPLHFGNGTRLTVT.

V usage is TRBV3-1 (or the pseudogene TRBV3-2) and J usage is TRBJ1-2, with TRBD1 matching over 9 bases. CDR3 length: 19 residues. CDR1 and CDR2 (germline): LGHDT, YNNKEL (reference sequence). V shed 6 bases, J shed 8 bases, and the junction held 25 bases outside the gene matches. As DNA, the CDR3 is TGTGCCAGCAGTTCTACCGGGACAGGGCATGGATCAAGGATTTGGGGCTACACCTTC. It codes for CASSSTGTGHGSRIWGYTF.

J is TRBJ1-4 and V is TRBV7-8; TRBD1 matches 7 bases. V lost 5 bases, J lost 4 bases, and 16 bases stayed unmatched. Germline values: CDR1 SGHVS, CDR2 FQNEAQ. This CDR3 is 18 amino acids long. The CDR3 spells CASSAIASTGTVNEKLFF. The DNA for the CDR3 is TGTGCCAGCAGCGCAATAGCTTCAACCGGGACAGTTAATGAAAAACTGTTTTTT. Filled out from reference TRBV7-8 and TRBJ1-4, the complete variable domain reads GAGVSQSPRYKVAKRGQDVALRCDPISGHVSLFWYQQALGQGPEFLTYFQNEAQLDKSGLPSDRFFAERPEGSVSTLKIQRTQQEDSAVYLCASSAIASTGTVNEKLFFGSGTQLSVL.

This chain joins TRBV10-1 and TRBJ2-3, with 11 bases fitting TRBD1. The V segment lost 5 bases and the J segment 2 bases; nucleotides outside the gene matches: 3. Germline values: CDR1 WNHNN, CDR2 SYGVQD (reference sequence). The CDR3 covers 15 residues. The CDR3 coding sequence is TGCGCCAGCAGTCGGGGACAGGGGGACACAGATACGCAGTATTTT. It yields the protein CASSRGQGDTDTQYF.

This clone has just a few counts. This chain links TRBV10-3 with TRBJ1-2; D unclear. The CDR3 is 16 amino acids. CDR1 is ENHRY and CDR2 is SYGVKD in the germline V gene. Trimming took off 4 bases at V and 1 base at J, with 16 bases between the two ends. CDR3 DNA: TGTGCCATCAGTGGGGTTCAGGAGGGAAGTAACTATGGCTACACCTTC. Its protein is CAISGVQEGSNYGYTF.

V usage is TRBV4-1 and J usage is TRBJ2-3; tentative D call: TRBD1 (6 bases). The CDR3 extends over 18 amino acids. The V and J ends lost 1 base and 1 base respectively, with 18 bases between them. The germline CDR1 and CDR2 sequences are MGHRA and YSYEKL. The CDR3 DNA is TGCGCCAGCAGCCAAGGGGATTTAGCAGGGGCTGGCACAGATACGCAGTATTTT. It specifies CASSQGDLAGAGTDTQYF.

V usage is TRBV6-6 and J usage is TRBJ2-2, with TRBD1 matching 8 bases. The CDR3 spans 16 residues. Trimming took 5 bases from V and 6 from J; bases not matched to a gene: 11. Germline V CDR1 and CDR2: MNHNY, SVGAGI (reference sequence). CDR3 residues: CASSKTDRVLPGELFF. CDR3 bases: TGTGCCAGCAGTAAAACGGACAGGGTACTACCCGGGGAGCTGTTTTTT.

This chain uses TRBV18 with TRBJ1-2; 7 bases match TRBD1. The CDR3 covers 17 residues. Unmatched junction bases numbered 10, after V lost 3 bases and J lost 0 bases. Germline loops: CDR1 KGHSH, CDR2 LQKENI. Here the CDR3 DNA reads TGTGCCAGCTCACCCACCCGGGACAGCGAAGCTAACTATGGCTACACCTTC. This gives the protein CASSPTRDSEANYGYTF.

The rearrangement links TRBV2 to TRBJ1-4; D perhaps matches TRBD1 (5 bases). V lost 7 bases to trimming and J lost 3 bases, with 9 bases between them. The germline V gene has CDR1 SNHLY and CDR2 FYNNEI. The CDR3 contains 13 residues. In DNA form, the CDR3 reads TGTGCCAGCACTCTGGGGCCTAATGAAAAACTGTTTTTT. Translating it yields CASTLGPNEKLFF.

The chain combines TRBV5-1 with TRBJ1-2; 8 nucleotides align to TRBD1. CDR3 length: 12 residues. CDR1 and CDR2 from the germline V gene are SGHRS and YFSETQ. V dropped 4 bases and J dropped 7; count of bases not matched to a gene: 3. The CDR3 DNA sequence: TGCGCCAGCAGCGTGACAGGGGCTGGCTACACCTTC. As protein: CASSVTGAGYTF.

The sample holds one count of this clone. The chain links TRBV6-5 to TRBJ1-2, with 9 bases fitting TRBD1. In germline, CDR1 is MNHEY, CDR2 SVGAGI. This CDR3 spans 16 amino acids. V lost 4 bases to trimming and J lost 2 bases; unmatched junction nucleotides: 8. CDR3 in DNA: TGTGCCAGCAGTTCTCCGACCGGGACAGGGAACTATGGCTACACCTTC. This translates into CASSSPTGTGNYGYTF.

The chain joins TRBV10-2 to TRBJ1-2; the D gene is possibly TRBD1 (5 bases). V was cut by 8 bases and J by 4 bases, with 11 bases left in between. Germline CDR1 WSHSY, CDR2 SAAADI. The CDR3 length is 12 residues. The CDR3 reads CASARDSYGYTF. The CDR3 DNA follows: TGCGCCAGCGCACGAGACAGCTATGGCTACACCTTC.

The chain links TRBV28 to TRBJ1-2; TRBD1 matches at 7 bases. The CDR3 runs 13 residues. V lost 6 bases, J lost 8 bases, and 9 bases stayed unmatched. Germline CDR1 reads MDHEN; CDR2 reads SYDVKM. CDR3 bases: TGTGCCAGCAGCGGGACAGCACGGGGAGGCTACACCTTC. Translation gives CASSGTARGGYTF.

This clone came up once. V is TRBV5-1 and J is TRBJ2-3; maybe TRBD1 (5 bases). The germline CDR1 and CDR2 sequences are SGHRS and YFSETQ. V was clipped by 5 bases and J by 0 bases, with 13 bases between them. The CDR3 runs 15 residues. CDR3 nucleotides: TGCGCCAGCAGAGGGTCCAGGGTTAGCACAGATACGCAGTATTTT. Translated: CASRGSRVSTDTQYF.

The J gene is TRBJ1-5, the V gene TRBV6-1; 11 bases are a match to TRBD1. The germline V gene encodes CDR1 MNHNS and CDR2 SASEGT. V shed 3 bases, J shed 6 bases, and the junction held 4 bases outside the gene matches. The CDR3 extends over 15 amino acids. CDR3 residues: CASSDRTGGFQPQHF. Written as DNA, the CDR3 is TGTGCCAGCAGTGACCGGACAGGGGGCTTTCAGCCCCAGCATTTT.

The J gene is TRBJ1-2, the V gene TRBV30; no clear D. This CDR3 comprises 13 residues. Between the trimmed V and J ends, which lost 0 bases and 5 bases, there was a span of 10 bases. In germline, CDR1 is GTSNPN, CDR2 SVGIG (reference sequence). For the CDR3, the DNA is TGTGCCTGGAGTGTACTTCGGGGTTATGGCTACACCTTC. It specifies CAWSVLRGYGYTF.

The rearrangement uses TRBV5-8 and TRBJ1-2; TRBD1 might be the D (6 bases). The germline gives CDR1 SGHTS, CDR2 YDEGEE. This CDR3 has 14 amino acids. Trimming left V 1 base short and J 4 bases short, with 11 bases between. The CDR3 DNA reads TGTGCCAGCAGCTTGTCAGGGACAAGCTATGGCTACACCTTC. The encoded protein is CASSLSGTSYGYTF.

The chain employs TRBV5-1 and TRBJ1-3, with 7 bases identical to TRBD1. Trimming removed 5 bases from V and 0 bases from J; junction bases left unmatched: 5. Per the germline V gene, CDR1 is SGHRS and CDR2 is YFSETQ. The CDR3 totals 15 residues. The CDR3 sequence is CASSAGTDSGNTIYF. The CDR3 DNA is TGCGCCAGCAGTGCCGGGACAGACTCTGGAAACACCATATATTTT.

The chain is built from TRBV19 and TRBJ2-7; TRBD2 is a possible D gene (6 bases). CDR3 length: 14 amino acids. Germline V gene lookup returns CDR1 LNHDA and CDR2 SQIVND (reference sequence). The V end lost 1 base, the J end lost 5 bases, and 12 bases lay between the germline ends. CDR3 loop: CASSIVGGSHEQYF. In nucleotides, the CDR3 is TGTGCCAGTAGTATAGTGGGGGGAAGCCACGAGCAGTACTTC.

This clone has only one observation. This rearrangement joins TRBV27 to TRBJ1-1; D gene unclear. The germline V gene has CDR1 MNHEY and CDR2 SMNVEV (reference sequence). This CDR3 is built from 13 residues. Trimming took off 3 bases at V and 4 bases at J, with 9 bases between the two ends. This CDR3 reads CASSFSSGTEAFF. CDR3 nucleotides: TGTGCCAGCAGTTTCAGCAGCGGCACTGAAGCTTTCTTT.

This CDR3 reads CASSYREPQHF. CDR3 sequence (DNA): TGTGCCAGCAGTTACCGGGAGCCCCAGCATTTT. The rearrangement uses TRBV6-5 and TRBJ1-5; no clear D gene. V gave up 2 bases and J gave up 8 bases, with 4 bases separating them. Germline-derived CDR1 and CDR2 are MNHEY and SVGAGI. CDR3 length: 11 residues.

The rearrangement uses TRBV14 and TRBJ1-2, with 9 bases fitting TRBD1. The CDR3 runs to 15 residues. J gave up 1 base and V 4 bases, and 4 bases lay outside the gene matches. Germline CDR1 SGHDN, CDR2 FVKESK. CDR3 protein: CASSLGTGNNYGYTF. CDR3 sequence (DNA): TGTGCCAGCAGCCTCGGGACAGGGAATAACTATGGCTACACCTTC.